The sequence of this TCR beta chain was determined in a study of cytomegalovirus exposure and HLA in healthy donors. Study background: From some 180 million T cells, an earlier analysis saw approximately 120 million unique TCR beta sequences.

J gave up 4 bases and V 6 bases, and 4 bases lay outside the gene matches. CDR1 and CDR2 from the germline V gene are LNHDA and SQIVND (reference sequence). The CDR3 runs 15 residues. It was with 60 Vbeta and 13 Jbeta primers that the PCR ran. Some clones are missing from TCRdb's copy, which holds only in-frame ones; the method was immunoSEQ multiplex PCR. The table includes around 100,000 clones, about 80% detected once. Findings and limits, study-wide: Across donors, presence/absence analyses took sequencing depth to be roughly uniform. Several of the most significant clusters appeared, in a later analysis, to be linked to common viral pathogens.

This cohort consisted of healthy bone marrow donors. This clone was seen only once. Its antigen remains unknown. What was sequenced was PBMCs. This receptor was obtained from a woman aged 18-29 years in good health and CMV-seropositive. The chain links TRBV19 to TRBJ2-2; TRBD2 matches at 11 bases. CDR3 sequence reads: CASSTLAGGTGELFF. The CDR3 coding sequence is TGTGCCAGTAGCACCCTAGCGGGAGGCACCGGGGAGCTGTTTTTT.